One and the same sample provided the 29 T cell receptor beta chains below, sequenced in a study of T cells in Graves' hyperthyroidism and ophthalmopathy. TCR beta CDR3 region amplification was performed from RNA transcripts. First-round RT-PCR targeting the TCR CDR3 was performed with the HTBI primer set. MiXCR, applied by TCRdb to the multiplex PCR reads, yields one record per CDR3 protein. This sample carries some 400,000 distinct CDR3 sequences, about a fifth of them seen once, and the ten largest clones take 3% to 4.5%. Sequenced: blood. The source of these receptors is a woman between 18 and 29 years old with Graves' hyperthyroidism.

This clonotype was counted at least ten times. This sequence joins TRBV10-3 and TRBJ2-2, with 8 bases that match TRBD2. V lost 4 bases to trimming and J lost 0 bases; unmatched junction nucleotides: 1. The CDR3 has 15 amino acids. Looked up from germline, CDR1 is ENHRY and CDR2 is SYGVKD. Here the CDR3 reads CAISAGGANTGELFF. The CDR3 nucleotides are TGTGCCATCAGTGCGGGAGGGGCGAACACCGGGGAGCTGTTTTTT.

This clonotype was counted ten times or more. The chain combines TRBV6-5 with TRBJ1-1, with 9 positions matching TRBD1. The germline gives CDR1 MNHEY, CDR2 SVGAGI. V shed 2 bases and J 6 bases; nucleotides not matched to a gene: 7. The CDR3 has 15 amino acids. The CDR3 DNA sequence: TGTGCCAGCAGTTACCCTGACAGGGGGGAAGCTGAAGCTTTCTTT. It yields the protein CASSYPDRGEAEAFF.

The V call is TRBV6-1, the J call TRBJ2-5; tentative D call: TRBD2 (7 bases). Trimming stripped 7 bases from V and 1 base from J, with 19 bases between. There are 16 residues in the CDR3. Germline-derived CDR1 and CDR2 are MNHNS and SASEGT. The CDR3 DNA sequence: TGTGCCAGCAATCGGGGAGGGGGAGTCCCCCAAGAGACCCAGTACTTC. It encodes CASNRGGGVPQETQYF.

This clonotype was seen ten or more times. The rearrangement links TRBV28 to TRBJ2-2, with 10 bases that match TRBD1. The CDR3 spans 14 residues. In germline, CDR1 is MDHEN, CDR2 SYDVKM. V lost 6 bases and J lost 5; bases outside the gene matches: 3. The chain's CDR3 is CASSPGQGTGELFF. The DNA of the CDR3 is TGTGCCAGCAGCCCGGGACAGGGGACCGGGGAGCTGTTTTTT.

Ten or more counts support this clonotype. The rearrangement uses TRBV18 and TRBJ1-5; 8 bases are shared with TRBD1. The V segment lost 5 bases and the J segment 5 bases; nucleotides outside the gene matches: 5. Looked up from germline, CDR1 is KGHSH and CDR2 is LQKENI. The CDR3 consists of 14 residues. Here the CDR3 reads CASSRTGMDQPQHF. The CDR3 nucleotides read TGTGCCAGCTCAAGGACAGGGATGGATCAGCCCCAGCATTTT.

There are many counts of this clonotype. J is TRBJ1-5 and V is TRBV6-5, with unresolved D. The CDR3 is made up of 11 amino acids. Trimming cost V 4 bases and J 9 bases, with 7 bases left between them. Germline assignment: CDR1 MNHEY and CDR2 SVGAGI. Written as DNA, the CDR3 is TGTGCCAGCAGTTCAAAAGGGCCCCAGCATTTT. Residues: CASSSKGPQHF.

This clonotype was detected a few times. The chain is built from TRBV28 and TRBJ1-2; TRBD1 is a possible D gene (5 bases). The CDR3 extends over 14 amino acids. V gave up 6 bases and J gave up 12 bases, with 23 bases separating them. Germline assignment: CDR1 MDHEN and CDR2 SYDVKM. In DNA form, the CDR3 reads TGTGCCAGCAGCTACCCAACTACAGGAAATCGGCACACCTTC. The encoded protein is CASSYPTTGNRHTF.

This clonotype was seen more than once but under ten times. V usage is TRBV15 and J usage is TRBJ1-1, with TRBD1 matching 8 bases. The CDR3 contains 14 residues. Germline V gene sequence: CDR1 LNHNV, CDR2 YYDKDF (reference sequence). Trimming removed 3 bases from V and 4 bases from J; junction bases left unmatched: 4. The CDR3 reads CATSRTGEGTEAFF. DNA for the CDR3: TGTGCCACCAGCAGGACAGGGGAGGGCACTGAAGCTTTCTTT.

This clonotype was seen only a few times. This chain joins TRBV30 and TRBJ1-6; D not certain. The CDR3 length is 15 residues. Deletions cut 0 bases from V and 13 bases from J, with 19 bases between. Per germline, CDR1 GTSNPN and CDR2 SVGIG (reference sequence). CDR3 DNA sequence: TGTGCCTGGAGTGTACGAGACATTTATTTTTCCCCCCTCCACTTT. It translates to CAWSVRDIYFSPLHF.

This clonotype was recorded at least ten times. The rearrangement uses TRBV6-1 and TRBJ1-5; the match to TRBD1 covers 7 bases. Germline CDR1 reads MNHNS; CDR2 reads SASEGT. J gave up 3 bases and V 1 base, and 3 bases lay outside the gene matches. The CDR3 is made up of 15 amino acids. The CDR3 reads CASSEGGGFNQPQHF. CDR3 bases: TGTGCCAGCAGTGAAGGAGGGGGCTTCAATCAGCCCCAGCATTTT.

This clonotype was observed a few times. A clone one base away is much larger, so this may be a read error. Here the CDR3 reads CASSATGETKYF. CDR3 DNA sequence: TGTGCCAGCAGTGCAACCGGGGAGACCAAGTACTTC. The chain uses TRBV2 and TRBJ2-5; possible D gene TRBD2, 5 bases. From germline, CDR1 is SNHLY and CDR2 FYNNEI. There are 12 residues in the CDR3.

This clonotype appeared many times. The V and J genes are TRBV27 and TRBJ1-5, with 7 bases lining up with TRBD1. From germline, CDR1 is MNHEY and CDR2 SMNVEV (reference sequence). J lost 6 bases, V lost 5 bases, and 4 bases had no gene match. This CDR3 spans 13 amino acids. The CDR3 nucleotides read TGTGCCAGCAGTCCCGGACAGGCTCAGCCCCAGCATTTT. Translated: CASSPGQAQPQHF.

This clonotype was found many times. As DNA, the CDR3 is TGCAGTGCTGCGCCCCACGGACTCGGGCTCTATCAGCCCCAGCATTTT. Translating gives CSAAPHGLGLYQPQHF. The rearrangement joins TRBV20-1 to TRBJ1-5; D is uncertain. Per the germline V gene, CDR1 is DFQATT and CDR2 is SNEGSKA (reference sequence). CDR3 length: 16 residues. With 5 bases removed from V and 5 bases from J, the gap between germline ends came to 22 bases.

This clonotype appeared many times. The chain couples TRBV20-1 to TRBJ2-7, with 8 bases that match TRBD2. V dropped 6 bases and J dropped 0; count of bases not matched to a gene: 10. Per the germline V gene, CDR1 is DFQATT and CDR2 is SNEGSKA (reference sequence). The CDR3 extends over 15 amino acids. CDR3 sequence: CSAAGGAGASYEQYF. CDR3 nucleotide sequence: TGCAGTGCCGCCGGGGGGGCGGGGGCCTCCTACGAGCAGTACTTC.

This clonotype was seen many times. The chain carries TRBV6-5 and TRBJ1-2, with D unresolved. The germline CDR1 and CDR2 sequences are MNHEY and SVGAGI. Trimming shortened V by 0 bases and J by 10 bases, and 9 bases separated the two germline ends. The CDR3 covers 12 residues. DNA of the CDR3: TGTGCCAGCAGTTACTCAGAGGATACCTACACCTTC. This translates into CASSYSEDTYTF.

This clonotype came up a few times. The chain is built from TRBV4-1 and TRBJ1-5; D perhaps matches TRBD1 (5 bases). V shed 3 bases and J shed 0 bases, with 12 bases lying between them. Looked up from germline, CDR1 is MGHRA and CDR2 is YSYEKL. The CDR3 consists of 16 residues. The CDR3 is CASSQGRGDSNQPQHF. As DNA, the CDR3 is TGCGCCAGCAGCCAGGGCCGGGGGGATAGCAATCAGCCCCAGCATTTT.

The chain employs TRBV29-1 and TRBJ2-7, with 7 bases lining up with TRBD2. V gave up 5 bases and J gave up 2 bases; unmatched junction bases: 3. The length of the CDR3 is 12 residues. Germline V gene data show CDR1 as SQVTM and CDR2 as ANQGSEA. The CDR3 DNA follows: TGCAGCGTTTCGGGGGGTGCCTACGAGCAGTACTTC. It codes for CSVSGGAYEQYF.

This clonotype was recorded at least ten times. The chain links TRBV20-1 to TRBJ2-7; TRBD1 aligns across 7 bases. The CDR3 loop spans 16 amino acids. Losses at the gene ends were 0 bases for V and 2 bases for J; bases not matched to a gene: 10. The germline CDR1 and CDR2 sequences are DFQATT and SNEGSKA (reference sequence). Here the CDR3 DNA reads TGCAGTGCTAGAGACCCCCCCCCGGGACAGCCCTACGAGCAGTACTTC. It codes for CSARDPPPGQPYEQYF.

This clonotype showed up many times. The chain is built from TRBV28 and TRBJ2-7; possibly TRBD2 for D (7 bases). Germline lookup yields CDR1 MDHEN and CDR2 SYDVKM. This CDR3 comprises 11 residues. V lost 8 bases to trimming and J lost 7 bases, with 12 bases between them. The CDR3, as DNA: TGTGCCAGCGGGGGGGCGGAAGAGCAGTACTTC. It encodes CASGGAEEQYF.

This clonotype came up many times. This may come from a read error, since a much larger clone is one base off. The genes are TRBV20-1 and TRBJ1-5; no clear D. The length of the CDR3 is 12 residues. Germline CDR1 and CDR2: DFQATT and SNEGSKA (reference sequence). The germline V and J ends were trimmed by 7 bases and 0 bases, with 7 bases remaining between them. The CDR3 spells CSVSDSNQPQHF. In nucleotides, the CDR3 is TGCAGTGTTAGTGATAGCAATCAGCCCCAGCATTTT.

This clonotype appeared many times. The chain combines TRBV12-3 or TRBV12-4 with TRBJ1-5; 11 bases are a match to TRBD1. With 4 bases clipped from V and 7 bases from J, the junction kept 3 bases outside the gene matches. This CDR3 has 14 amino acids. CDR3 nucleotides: TGTGCCAGCAGTTCGGGACAGGGGGAGCAGCCCCAGCATTTT. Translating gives CASSSGQGEQPQHF.

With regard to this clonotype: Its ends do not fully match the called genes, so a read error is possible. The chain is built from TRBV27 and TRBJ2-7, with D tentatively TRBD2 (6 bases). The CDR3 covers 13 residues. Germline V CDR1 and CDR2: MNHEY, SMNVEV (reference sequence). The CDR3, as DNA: TGTGCCAGCAGTCCCTACCGATCGGCGGGGAGGCACTTC. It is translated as CASSPYRSAGRHF.

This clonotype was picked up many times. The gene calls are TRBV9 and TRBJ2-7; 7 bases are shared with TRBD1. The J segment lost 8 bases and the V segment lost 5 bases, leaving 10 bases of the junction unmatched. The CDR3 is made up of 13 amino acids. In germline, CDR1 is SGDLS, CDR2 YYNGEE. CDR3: CASRGTDPTKQYF. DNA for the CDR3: TGTGCCAGCAGGGGGACAGACCCTACGAAGCAGTACTTC.

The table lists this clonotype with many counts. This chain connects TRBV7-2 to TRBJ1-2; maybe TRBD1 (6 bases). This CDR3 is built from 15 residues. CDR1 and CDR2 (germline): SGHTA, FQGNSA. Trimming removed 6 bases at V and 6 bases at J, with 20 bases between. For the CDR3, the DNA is TGTGCCAGCAGTCGGCGTGGGTGGGGGCAGGATGGCTACACCTTC. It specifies CASSRRGWGQDGYTF.

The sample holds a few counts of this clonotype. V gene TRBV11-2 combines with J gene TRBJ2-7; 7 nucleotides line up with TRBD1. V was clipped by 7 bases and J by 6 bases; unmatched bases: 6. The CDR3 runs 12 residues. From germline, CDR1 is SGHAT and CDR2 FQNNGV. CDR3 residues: CASNDRVGEQYF. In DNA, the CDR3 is TGTGCCAGCAACGACAGGGTTGGCGAGCAGTACTTC.

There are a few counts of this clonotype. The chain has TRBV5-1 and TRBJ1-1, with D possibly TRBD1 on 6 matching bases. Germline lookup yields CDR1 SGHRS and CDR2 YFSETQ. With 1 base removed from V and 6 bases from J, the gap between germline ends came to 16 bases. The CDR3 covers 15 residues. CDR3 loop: CASSLIQGNSAEAFF. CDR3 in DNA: TGCGCCAGCAGCTTGATACAGGGAAACTCGGCTGAAGCTTTCTTT.

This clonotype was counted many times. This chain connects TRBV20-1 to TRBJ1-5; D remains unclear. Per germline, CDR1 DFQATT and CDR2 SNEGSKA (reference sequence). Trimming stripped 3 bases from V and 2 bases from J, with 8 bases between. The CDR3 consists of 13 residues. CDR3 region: CSASPYGNQPQHF. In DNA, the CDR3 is TGCAGTGCTAGTCCCTATGGCAATCAGCCCCAGCATTTT.

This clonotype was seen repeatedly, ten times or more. As DNA, the CDR3 is TGTGCCATCAGTGCGACAGGGTCCAGTAGCAATCAGCCCCAGCATTTT. Translation gives CAISATGSSSNQPQHF. V usage is TRBV10-3 and J usage is TRBJ1-5, with 7 bases identical to TRBD1. This CDR3 is built from 16 residues. J lost 0 bases, V lost 4 bases, and 6 bases had no gene match. Germline V gene sequence: CDR1 ENHRY, CDR2 SYGVKD.

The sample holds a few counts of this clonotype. The DNA of the CDR3 is TGTGCCAGCAGCTTGCAGGTTCTCAGCTCCTACGAGCAGTACTTC. Protein: CASSLQVLSSYEQYF. This chain uses TRBV5-5 with TRBJ2-7; D is unresolved. CDR3 length: 15 amino acids. Germline-derived CDR1 and CDR2 are SGHKS and YYEKEE (reference sequence). Trimming took off 1 base at V and 0 bases at J, with 11 bases between the two ends.